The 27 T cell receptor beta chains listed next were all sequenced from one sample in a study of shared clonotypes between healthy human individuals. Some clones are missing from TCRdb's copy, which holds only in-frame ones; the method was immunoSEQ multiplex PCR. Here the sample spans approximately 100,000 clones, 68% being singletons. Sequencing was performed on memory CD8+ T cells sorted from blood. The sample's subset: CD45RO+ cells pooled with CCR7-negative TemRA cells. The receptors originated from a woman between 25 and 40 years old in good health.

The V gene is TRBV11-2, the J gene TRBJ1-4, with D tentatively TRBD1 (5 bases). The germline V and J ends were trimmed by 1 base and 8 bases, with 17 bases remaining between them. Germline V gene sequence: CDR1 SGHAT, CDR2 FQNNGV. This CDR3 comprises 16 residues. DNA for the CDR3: TGTGCCAGCAGCTTAGCCTATTCGGGGGAGCGAGAAAAACTGTTTTTT. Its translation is CASSLAYSGEREKLFF.

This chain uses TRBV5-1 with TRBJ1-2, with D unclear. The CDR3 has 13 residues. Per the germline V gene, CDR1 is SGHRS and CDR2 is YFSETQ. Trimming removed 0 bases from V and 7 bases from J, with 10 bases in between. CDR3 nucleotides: TGCGCCAGCAGCTTGGGCGGGCTGAGTGGCTACACCTTC. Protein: CASSLGGLSGYTF. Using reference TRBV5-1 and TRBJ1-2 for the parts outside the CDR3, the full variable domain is KAGVTQTPRYLIKTRGQQVTLSCSPISGHRSVSWYQQTPGQGLQFLFEYFSETQRNKGNFPGRFSGRQFSNSRSEMNVSTLELGDSALYLCASSLGGLSGYTFGSGTRLTVV.

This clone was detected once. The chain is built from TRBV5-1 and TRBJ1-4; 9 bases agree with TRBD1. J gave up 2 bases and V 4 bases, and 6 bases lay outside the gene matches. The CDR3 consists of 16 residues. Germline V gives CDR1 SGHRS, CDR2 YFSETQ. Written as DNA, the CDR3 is TGCGCCAGCAGCGGGACACAGGGGGCGACTAATGAAAAACTGTTTTTT. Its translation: CASSGTQGATNEKLFF.

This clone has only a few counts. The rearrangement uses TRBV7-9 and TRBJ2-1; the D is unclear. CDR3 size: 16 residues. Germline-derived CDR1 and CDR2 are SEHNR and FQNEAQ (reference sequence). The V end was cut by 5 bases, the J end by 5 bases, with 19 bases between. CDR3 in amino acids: CASSTHYGRSNNEQFF. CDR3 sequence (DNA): TGTGCCAGCAGCACACACTATGGCAGGAGCAACAATGAGCAGTTCTTC. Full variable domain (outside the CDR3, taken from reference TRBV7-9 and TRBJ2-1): DTGVSQNPRHKITKRGQNVTFRCDPISEHNRLYWYRQTLGQGPEFLTYFQNEAQLEKSRLLSDRFSAERPKGSFSTLEIQRTEQGDSAMYLCASSTHYGRSNNEQFFGPGTRLTVL.

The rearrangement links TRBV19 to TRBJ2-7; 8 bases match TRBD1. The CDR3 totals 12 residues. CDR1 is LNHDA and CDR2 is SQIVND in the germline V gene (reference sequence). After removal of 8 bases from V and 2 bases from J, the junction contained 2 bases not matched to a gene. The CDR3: CASAGQAYEQYF. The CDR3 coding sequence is TGTGCCAGTGCGGGACAGGCCTACGAGCAGTACTTC.

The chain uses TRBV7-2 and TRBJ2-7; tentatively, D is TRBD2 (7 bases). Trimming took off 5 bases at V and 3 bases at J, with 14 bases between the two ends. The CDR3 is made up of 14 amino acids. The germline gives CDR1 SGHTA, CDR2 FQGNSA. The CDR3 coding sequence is TGTGCCAGCAGCGTCCGGGGGGCGTACTACGAGCAGTACTTC. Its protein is CASSVRGAYYEQYF. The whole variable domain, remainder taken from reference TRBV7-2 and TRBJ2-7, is GAGVSQSPSNKVTEKGKDVELRCDPISGHTALYWYRQSLGQGLEFLIYFQGNSAPDKSGLPSDRFSAERTGGSVSTLTIQRTQQEDSAVYLCASSVRGAYYEQYFGPGTRLTVT.

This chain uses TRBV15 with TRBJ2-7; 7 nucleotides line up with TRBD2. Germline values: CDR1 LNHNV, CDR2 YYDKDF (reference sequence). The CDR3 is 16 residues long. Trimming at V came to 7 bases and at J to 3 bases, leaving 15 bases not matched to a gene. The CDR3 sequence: CATKAYLGLPNYEQYF. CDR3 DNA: TGTGCCACCAAGGCTTATTTGGGACTACCTAACTACGAGCAGTACTTC.

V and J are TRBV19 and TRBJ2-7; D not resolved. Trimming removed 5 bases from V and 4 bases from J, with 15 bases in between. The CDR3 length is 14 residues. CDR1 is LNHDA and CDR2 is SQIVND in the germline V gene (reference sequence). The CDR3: CASSPGPDLYEQYF. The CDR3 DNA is TGTGCCAGTAGTCCCGGGCCTGATTTGTACGAGCAGTACTTC.

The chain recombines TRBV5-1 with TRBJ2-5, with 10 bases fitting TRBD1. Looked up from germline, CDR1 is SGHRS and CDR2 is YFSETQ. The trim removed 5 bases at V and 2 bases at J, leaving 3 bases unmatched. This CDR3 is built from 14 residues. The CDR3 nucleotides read TGCGCCAGCAGATGGACAGGGGGTCAAGAGACCCAGTACTTC. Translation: CASRWTGGQETQYF.

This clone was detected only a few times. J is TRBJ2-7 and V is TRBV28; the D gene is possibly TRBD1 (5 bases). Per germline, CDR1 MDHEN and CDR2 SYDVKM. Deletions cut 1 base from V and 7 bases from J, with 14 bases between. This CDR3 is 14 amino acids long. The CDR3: CASSLYVPPGEQYF. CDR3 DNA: TGTGCCAGCAGTTTATATGTACCCCCAGGGGAGCAGTACTTC.

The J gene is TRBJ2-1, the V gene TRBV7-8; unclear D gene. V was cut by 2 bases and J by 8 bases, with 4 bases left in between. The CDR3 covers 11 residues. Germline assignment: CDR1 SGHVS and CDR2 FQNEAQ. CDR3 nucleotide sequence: TGTGCCAGCAGCTTAAGGTATGAGCAGTTCTTC. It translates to CASSLRYEQFF.

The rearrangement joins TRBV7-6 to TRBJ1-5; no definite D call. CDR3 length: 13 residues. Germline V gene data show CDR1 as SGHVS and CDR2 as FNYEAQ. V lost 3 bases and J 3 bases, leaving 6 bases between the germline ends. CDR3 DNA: TGTGCCAGCAGCTTCGGTCCCAATCAGCCCCAGCATTTT. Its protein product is CASSFGPNQPQHF.

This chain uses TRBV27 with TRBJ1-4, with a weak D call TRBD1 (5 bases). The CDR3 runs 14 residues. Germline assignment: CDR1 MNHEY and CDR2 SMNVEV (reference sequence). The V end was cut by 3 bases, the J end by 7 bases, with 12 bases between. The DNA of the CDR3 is TGTGCCAGCAGTTTGCTGGACAAGAGTGAAAAACTGTTTTTT. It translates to CASSLLDKSEKLFF.

The CDR3 coding sequence is TGTGCCAGCAGCCGCCTCTTCGCGAGATACGAGCAGTACTTC. Its translation is CASSRLFARYEQYF. This chain joins TRBV7-7 and TRBJ2-7; D not certain. The CDR3 runs 14 residues. With 5 bases removed from V and 4 bases from J, the gap between germline ends came to 15 bases. Germline V gene data show CDR1 as SSHAT and CDR2 as FNYEAQ (reference sequence).

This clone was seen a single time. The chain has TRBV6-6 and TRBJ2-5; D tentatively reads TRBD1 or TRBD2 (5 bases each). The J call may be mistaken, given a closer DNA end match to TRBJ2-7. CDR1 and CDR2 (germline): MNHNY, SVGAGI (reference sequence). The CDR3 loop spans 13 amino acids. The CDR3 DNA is TGTGCCAGCAGTGGCCGGGACGTCGACGAGCAGTACTTC. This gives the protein CASSGRDVDEQYF.

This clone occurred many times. DNA for the CDR3: TGTGCCAGCAGTGGAGGAGACTTTAGCCAGCCCCAGCATTTT. This gives the protein CASSGGDFSQPQHF. The gene calls are TRBV6-1 and TRBJ1-5; D unclear. Trimming stripped 4 bases from V and 7 bases from J, with 14 bases between. CDR3 size: 14 residues. Germline lookup yields CDR1 MNHNS and CDR2 SASEGT.

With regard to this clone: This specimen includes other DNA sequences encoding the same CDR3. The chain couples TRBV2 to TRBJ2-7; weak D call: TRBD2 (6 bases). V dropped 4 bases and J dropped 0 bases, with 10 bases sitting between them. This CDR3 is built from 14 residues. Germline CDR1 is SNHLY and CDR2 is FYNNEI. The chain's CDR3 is CASSGETSSYEQYF. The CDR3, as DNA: TGTGCCAGCAGTGGCGAGACTAGCTCCTACGAGCAGTACTTC. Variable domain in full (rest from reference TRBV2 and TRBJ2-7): EPEVTQTPSHQVTQMGQEVILRCVPISNHLYFYWYRQILGQKVEFLVSFYNNEISEKSEIFDDQFSVERPDGSNFTLKIRSTKLEDSAMYFCASSGETSSYEQYFGPGTRLTVT.

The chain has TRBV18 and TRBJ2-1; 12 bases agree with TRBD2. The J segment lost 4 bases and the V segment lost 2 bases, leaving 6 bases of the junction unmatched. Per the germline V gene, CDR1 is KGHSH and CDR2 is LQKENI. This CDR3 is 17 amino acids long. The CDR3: CASSPTILAGGYNEQFF. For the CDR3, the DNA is TGTGCCAGCTCACCAACGATACTAGCGGGAGGATACAATGAGCAGTTCTTC.

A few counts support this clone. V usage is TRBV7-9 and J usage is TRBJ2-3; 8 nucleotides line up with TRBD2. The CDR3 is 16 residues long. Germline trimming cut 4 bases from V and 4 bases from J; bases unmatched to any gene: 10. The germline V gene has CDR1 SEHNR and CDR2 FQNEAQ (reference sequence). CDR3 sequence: CASSSTGGSNSDTQYF. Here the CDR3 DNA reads TGTGCCAGCAGCTCTACGGGGGGGAGCAATTCAGATACGCAGTATTTT.

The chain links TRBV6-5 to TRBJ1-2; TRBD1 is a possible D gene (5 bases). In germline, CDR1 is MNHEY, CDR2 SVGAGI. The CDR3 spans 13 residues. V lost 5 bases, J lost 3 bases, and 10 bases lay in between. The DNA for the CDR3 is TGTGCCAGCAGTGAAGACAGACACTATGGCTACACCTTC. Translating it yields CASSEDRHYGYTF.

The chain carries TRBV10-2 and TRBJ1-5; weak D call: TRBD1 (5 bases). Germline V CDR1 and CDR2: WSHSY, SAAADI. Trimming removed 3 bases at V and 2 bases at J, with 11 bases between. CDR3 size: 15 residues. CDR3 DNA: TGCGCCAGCAGTGATGGGGGTTTCGGCAATCAGCCCCAGCATTTT. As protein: CASSDGGFGNQPQHF.

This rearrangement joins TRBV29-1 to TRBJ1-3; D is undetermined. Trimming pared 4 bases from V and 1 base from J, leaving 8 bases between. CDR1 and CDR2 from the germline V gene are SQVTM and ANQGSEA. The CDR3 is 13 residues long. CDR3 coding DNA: TGCAGCGTTGCAAAGGGATCTGGAAACACCATATATTTT. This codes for CSVAKGSGNTIYF.

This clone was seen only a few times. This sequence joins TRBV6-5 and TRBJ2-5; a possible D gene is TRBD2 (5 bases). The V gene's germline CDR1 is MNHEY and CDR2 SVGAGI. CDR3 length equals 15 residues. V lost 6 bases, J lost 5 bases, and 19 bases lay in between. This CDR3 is CASRALLGSGETQYF. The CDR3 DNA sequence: TGTGCCAGCAGGGCCCTTCTGGGATCGGGGGAGACCCAGTACTTC.

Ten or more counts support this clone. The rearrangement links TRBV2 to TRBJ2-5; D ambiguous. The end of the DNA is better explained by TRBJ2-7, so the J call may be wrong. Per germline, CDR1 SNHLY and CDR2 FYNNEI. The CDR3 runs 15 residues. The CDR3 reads CASSDRVGGAYEQYF. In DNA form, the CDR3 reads TGTGCCAGCAGTGATAGGGTGGGCGGAGCATACGAGCAGTACTTC.

CDR3 in amino acids: CASSFLEAFF. Here the CDR3 DNA reads TGTGCCAGCAGTTTCCTTGAAGCTTTCTTT. The chain employs TRBV6-1 and TRBJ1-1; D is uncertain. V was trimmed by 5 bases and J by 7 bases, leaving 5 bases between them. There are 10 residues in the CDR3. Germline CDR1 is MNHNS and CDR2 is SASEGT.

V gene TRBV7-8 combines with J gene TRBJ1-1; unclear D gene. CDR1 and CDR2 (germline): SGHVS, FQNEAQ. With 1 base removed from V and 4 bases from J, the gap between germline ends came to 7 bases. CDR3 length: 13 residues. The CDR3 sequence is CASSLVQTTEAFF. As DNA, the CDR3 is TGTGCCAGCAGCTTAGTACAGACCACTGAAGCTTTCTTT.

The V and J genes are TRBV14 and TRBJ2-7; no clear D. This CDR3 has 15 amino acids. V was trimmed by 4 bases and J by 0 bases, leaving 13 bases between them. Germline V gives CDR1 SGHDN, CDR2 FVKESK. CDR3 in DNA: TGTGCCAGCAGCCCCGAGGAAGCACGCTCCTACGAGCAGTACTTC. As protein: CASSPEEARSYEQYF.